A single sample gave rise to the 24 T cell receptor beta chains below, sequenced in a study of shared clonotypes between healthy human individuals. Sequencing used immunoSEQ multiplex PCR; TCRdb keeps in-frame clones, though not all of them. The table lists about 1 million clones, under 80% of them singletons. Sequencing used memory CD4+ T cells sorted from blood. Subset of the sample: CD45RA-negative fraction. Source of these receptors: a man aged 18 to 30 in good health.

The gene calls are TRBV23-1 and TRBJ2-3, with 10 bases that match TRBD2. TRBV23-1 is assigned to the ORF class and has an uncertain function. The V segment lost 2 bases and the J segment 0 bases; nucleotides outside the gene matches: 5. CDR3 length: 17 amino acids. As DNA, the CDR3 is TGCGCCAGCAGTCAACCCTGGACTAGCGGAAGCACAGATACGCAGTATTTT. It encodes CASSQPWTSGSTDTQYF.

V gene TRBV10-3 combines with J gene TRBJ2-3; TRBD2 matches at 7 bases. Germline values: CDR1 ENHRY, CDR2 SYGVKD. V lost 8 bases to trimming and J lost 2 bases; unmatched junction nucleotides: 10. The CDR3 is 15 amino acids. CDR3 sequence reads: CAIGDLAESTDTQYF. As DNA, the CDR3 is TGTGCCATCGGGGACCTAGCGGAGTCCACAGATACGCAGTATTTT.

The chain employs TRBV7-9 and TRBJ2-7, with TRBD2 identical over 7 bases. Germline V gene lookup returns CDR1 SEHNR and CDR2 FQNEAQ (reference sequence). Trimming cost V 6 bases and J 7 bases; bases outside gene matches: 18. The CDR3 covers 16 residues. As DNA, the CDR3 is TGTGCCAGCAGGACGCTGGCGGGAGCGGTCGTTGGAGAGCAGTACTTC. Translation gives CASRTLAGAVVGEQYF. Full variable domain (outside the CDR3, taken from reference TRBV7-9 and TRBJ2-7): DTGVSQNPRHKITKRGQNVTFRCDPISEHNRLYWYRQTLGQGPEFLTYFQNEAQLEKSRLLSDRFSAERPKGSFSTLEIQRTEQGDSAMYLCASRTLAGAVVGEQYFGPGTRLTVT.

The table lists this clone with a count of one. An end of the junction does not agree with germline; a read error may underlie this. The J gene is TRBJ2-7, the V gene TRBV30; D is unclear. This CDR3 has 10 amino acids. Germline values: CDR1 GTSNPN, CDR2 SVGIG (reference sequence). In nucleotides, the CDR3 is TGTGCCTGGAGTAGGAAGGACCGGGACTTC. As protein: CAWSRKDRDF.

J is TRBJ1-1 and V is TRBV4-1; D might be TRBD1 (5 bases). The CDR3 runs to 12 residues. V lost 5 bases, J lost 8 bases, and 12 bases lay in between. Looked up from germline, CDR1 is MGHRA and CDR2 is YSYEKL. In DNA, the CDR3 is TGCGCCAGCAGCACGGAACGGACAGAAGCTTTCTTT. Encoded protein: CASSTERTEAFF.

The rearrangement joins TRBV15 to TRBJ2-5; D not resolved. Germline V gene lookup returns CDR1 LNHNV and CDR2 YYDKDF (reference sequence). This CDR3 contains 14 residues. The germline V and J ends were trimmed by 0 bases and 2 bases, with 7 bases remaining between them. CDR3 protein: CATSRDVTQETQYF. The DNA of the CDR3 is TGTGCCACCAGCAGAGATGTGACTCAAGAGACCCAGTACTTC. Full variable domain (missing parts from reference TRBV15 and TRBJ2-5): DAMVIQNPRYQVTQFGKPVTLSCSQTLNHNVMYWYQQKSSQAPKLLFHYYDKDFNNEADTPDNFQSRRPNTSFCFLDIRSPGLGDTAMYLCATSRDVTQETQYFGPGTRLLVL.

This clone was seen ten or more times. This chain uses TRBV7-2 with TRBJ2-1, with D possibly being TRBD1 (6 bases). The CDR3 loop spans 15 amino acids. CDR1 and CDR2 from the germline V gene are SGHTA and FQGNSA. V dropped 5 bases and J dropped 4 bases, with 15 bases sitting between them. The CDR3 region has the DNA TGTGCCAGCAGCCTCTCTTGGGGGCGGTACAATGAGCAGTTCTTC. Translation: CASSLSWGRYNEQFF.

The chain has TRBV7-2 and TRBJ2-3, with 8 bases aligning to TRBD2. This CDR3 region has 16 residues. Germline assignment: CDR1 SGHTA and CDR2 FQGNSA. The V gene end was trimmed by 1 base and the J gene end by 2 bases; junction bases not matched to a gene: 5. CDR3 bases: TGTGCCAGCAGCTTAGGGACGGGAGGGAACACAGATACGCAGTATTTT. It specifies CASSLGTGGNTDTQYF.

Regarding this clone: This may be a read error: a much more frequent sequence differs by one nucleotide. Here the CDR3 DNA reads TGTGCCAGCAGCTTGGACGGGGCGAACACTGAAGCTTTCTTT. This sequence encodes CASSLDGANTEAFF. V is TRBV5-4 and J is TRBJ1-1, with D maybe TRBD1 (5 bases). Germline V gene data show CDR1 as SGHNT and CDR2 as YYREEE (reference sequence). Trimming pared 0 bases from V and 1 base from J, leaving 7 bases between. CDR3 length equals 14 residues.

This sequence joins TRBV19 and TRBJ2-7; 11 positions agree with TRBD1. The CDR3 consists of 16 residues. Looked up from germline, CDR1 is LNHDA and CDR2 is SQIVND (reference sequence). The ends lost 2 bases at V and 2 bases at J; junction bases unmatched: 5. The CDR3 region is CASSILGDRGTYEQYF. The CDR3 DNA sequence: TGTGCCAGTAGTATACTAGGGGACAGGGGGACCTACGAGCAGTACTTC.

This clone was seen repeatedly, ten times or more. This chain links TRBV27 with TRBJ2-1, with TRBD1 matching over 7 bases. CDR1 and CDR2 (germline): MNHEY, SMNVEV (reference sequence). The CDR3 is 15 amino acids. The V gene end was trimmed by 7 bases and the J gene end by 5 bases; junction bases not matched to a gene: 11. CDR3 in amino acids: CASTGTVTPNNEQFF. The CDR3 DNA reads TGTGCCAGCACCGGGACAGTGACTCCCAACAATGAGCAGTTCTTC.

The V and J genes are TRBV5-8 and TRBJ2-2; 9 nucleotides align to TRBD1. The CDR3 has 15 residues. The V and J ends lost 3 bases and 5 bases, in that order; junction bases with no gene match: 5. Germline values: CDR1 SGHTS, CDR2 YDEGEE. The CDR3 here is CASSSGQGETGELFF. CDR3 coding DNA: TGTGCCAGCAGCTCGGGACAGGGAGAAACCGGGGAGCTGTTTTTT.

The sample holds one count of this clone. The genes are TRBV6-4 and TRBJ2-1; 9 bases are a match to TRBD2. Per germline, CDR1 MRHNA and CDR2 SNTAGT. Trimming at V came to 2 bases and at J to 7 bases, leaving 9 bases not matched to a gene. CDR3 length: 16 amino acids. CDR3 amino acids: CASSDAAGGKGNEQFF. The DNA of the CDR3 is TGTGCCAGCAGTGACGCAGCGGGAGGTAAGGGGAATGAGCAGTTCTTC.

The J gene is TRBJ1-3, the V gene TRBV27; 9 bases are shared with TRBD1. CDR1 MNHEY and CDR2 SMNVEV come from the germline V gene (reference sequence). The CDR3 consists of 13 residues. V was pared by 5 bases and J by 6 bases, with 2 bases of the junction left unmatched. The CDR3 bases are TGTGCCAGCAGTAGACAGGGGGAAAACACCATATATTTT. Its translation is CASSRQGENTIYF.

This chain connects TRBV10-3 to TRBJ2-5; 11 nucleotides match TRBD1. The V and J ends lost 2 bases and 3 bases, in that order; junction bases with no gene match: 11. The germline V gene has CDR1 ENHRY and CDR2 SYGVKD. The CDR3 has 18 amino acids. The CDR3 DNA follows: TGTGCCATCAGTGAGCCACCGGGACAGGGGGTTCGGAAAGAGACCCAGTACTTC. Translated: CAISEPPGQGVRKETQYF.

This clone appeared a few times. This sequence joins TRBV11-3 and TRBJ2-2, with TRBD1 matching over 8 bases. The CDR3 length is 15 residues. With V trimmed by 5 bases and J by 1 base, 3 bases remained unmatched. Germline assignment: CDR1 SGHNT and CDR2 YENEEA. As DNA, the CDR3 is TGTGCCAGCAGCCCAGGGACAGGGAACACCGGGGAGCTGTTTTTT. Residues: CASSPGTGNTGELFF. The full variable domain, in which reference TRBV11-3 and TRBJ2-2 provide the parts outside the CDR3, is EAGVVQSPRYKIIEKKQPVAFWCNPISGHNTLYWYLQNLGQGPELLIRYENEEAVDDSQLPKDRFSAERLKGVDSTLKIQPAELGDSAVYLCASSPGTGNTGELFFGEGSRLTVL.

V is TRBV27 and J is TRBJ2-6, with TRBD2 as a possible D gene (5 bases). Germline loops: CDR1 MNHEY, CDR2 SMNVEV (reference sequence). This CDR3 is 15 amino acids long. The V and J ends lost 8 bases and 0 bases respectively, with 11 bases between them. The CDR3 sequence: CASQRYLSGANVLTF. The CDR3 region has the DNA TGTGCCAGCCAGCGGTACCTCTCTGGGGCCAACGTCCTGACTTTC.

The CDR3 reads CASSSDRPTYEQYF. CDR3 DNA: TGTGCCAGCAGCTCAGACAGGCCGACCTACGAGCAGTACTTC. The V call is TRBV6-6, the J call TRBJ2-7, with D tentatively TRBD1 (6 bases). Germline V lookup: CDR1 MNHNY, CDR2 SVGAGI (reference sequence). V was clipped by 6 bases and J by 2 bases, with 14 bases between them. This CDR3 has 14 residues.

This clone was detected once. The chain combines TRBV29-1 with TRBJ1-1; the D gene is possibly TRBD1 (5 bases). V lost 5 bases to trimming and J lost 2 bases, with 9 bases between them. The CDR3 is 12 residues long. The V gene's germline CDR1 is SQVTM and CDR2 ANQGSEA. CDR3 amino acids: CSVPGANTEAFF. The CDR3 nucleotides read TGCAGCGTTCCCGGGGCCAACACTGAAGCTTTCTTT. Supplemented by reference TRBV29-1 and TRBJ1-1, the full variable domain reads SAVISQKPSRDICQRGTSLTIQCQVDSQVTMMFWYRQQPGQSLTLIATANQGSEATYESGFVIDKFPISRPNLTFSTLTVSNMSPEDSSIYLCSVPGANTEAFFGQGTRLTVV.

The chain links TRBV11-1 to TRBJ2-5; D is unclear. Trimming pared 5 bases from V and 2 bases from J, leaving 15 bases between. The CDR3 consists of 15 residues. Germline CDR1 reads SGHAT; CDR2 reads FQDESV (reference sequence). CDR3 residues: CASSPKTYSQETQYF. CDR3 sequence (DNA): TGTGCCAGCAGCCCCAAGACGTACTCACAAGAGACCCAGTACTTC.

The chain uses TRBV6-4 and TRBJ2-2; D call uncertain. Trimming cost V 6 bases and J 2 bases, with 7 bases left between them. CDR1 MRHNA and CDR2 SNTAGT come from the germline V gene. The CDR3 contains 13 residues. The CDR3 DNA reads as TGTGCCAGCAGCCAGGATAACACCGGGGAGCTGTTTTTT. Its protein is CASSQDNTGELFF.

This sequence joins TRBV7-2 and TRBJ1-1; no firm D call. Germline V gene lookup returns CDR1 SGHTA and CDR2 FQGNSA. This CDR3 spans 14 amino acids. V lost 1 base to trimming and J lost 4 bases, with 10 bases between them. The CDR3 region is CASSLGRVSTEAFF. The CDR3 nucleotides are TGTGCCAGCAGCTTAGGACGGGTTAGCACTGAAGCTTTCTTT.

V gene TRBV25-1 combines with J gene TRBJ2-6; D is unclear. Germline lookup yields CDR1 MGHDK and CDR2 SYGVNS. Trimming left V 5 bases short and J 2 bases short, with 4 bases between. CDR3 length equals 13 residues. CDR3 nucleotide sequence: TGTGCCAGCAGTTATCCTGGGGCCAACGTCCTGACTTTC. Protein product: CASSYPGANVLTF.

V is TRBV10-3 and J is TRBJ2-1; no clear D. The V gene lost 0 bases and the J gene lost 6 bases, with 6 bases spanning the gap. The CDR3 spans 13 residues. Germline loops: CDR1 ENHRY, CDR2 SYGVKD. The CDR3 DNA reads as TGTGCCATCAGTGAGTCGGGCCTCAATGAGCAGTTCTTC. Translating it yields CAISESGLNEQFF.